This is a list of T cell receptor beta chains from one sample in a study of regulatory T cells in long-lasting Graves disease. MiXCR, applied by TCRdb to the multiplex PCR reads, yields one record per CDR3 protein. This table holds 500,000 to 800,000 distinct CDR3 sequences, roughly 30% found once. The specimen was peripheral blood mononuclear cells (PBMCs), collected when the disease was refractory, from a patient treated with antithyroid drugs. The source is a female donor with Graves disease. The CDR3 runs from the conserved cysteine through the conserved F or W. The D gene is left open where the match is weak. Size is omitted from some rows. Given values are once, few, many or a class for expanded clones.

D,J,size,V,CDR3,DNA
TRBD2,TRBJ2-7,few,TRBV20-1,CSASYPRTSGRASEQYF,TGCAGTGCTAGTTACCCCCGGACTAGCGGGAGGGCGAGTGAGCAGTACTTC
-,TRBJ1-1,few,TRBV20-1,CSARDHGGLAFF,TGCAGTGCTAGAGATCACGGCGGCTTGGCTTTCTTT
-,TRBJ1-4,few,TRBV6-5,CASSYSSFEKLFF,TGTGCCAGCAGTTACTCCAGTTTTGAAAAACTGTTTTTT
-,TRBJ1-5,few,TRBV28,CASSFGRVGNQPQHF,TGTGCCAGCAGTTTTGGGCGGGTTGGCAATCAGCCCCAGCATTTT
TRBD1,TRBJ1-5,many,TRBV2,CASSEDYRGRPQHF,TGTGCCAGCAGTGAAGATTACAGGGGTCGGCCCCAGCATTTT
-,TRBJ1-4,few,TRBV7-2,CASSLTAGTREKLFF,TGTGCCAGCAGCTTAACGGCGGGGACGCGAGAAAAACTGTTTTTT
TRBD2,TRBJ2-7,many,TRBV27,CASSLGGRAYEQYF,TGTGCCAGCAGCTTAGGCGGGAGGGCCTACGAGCAGTACTTC
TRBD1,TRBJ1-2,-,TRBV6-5,CASSYSQGAEYGYTF,TGTGCCAGCAGTTACTCACAGGGGGCGGAGTATGGCTACACCTTC
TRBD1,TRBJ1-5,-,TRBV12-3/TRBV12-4,CASSPEGQGNQPQHF,TGTGCCAGCAGTCCGGAGGGACAGGGGAATCAGCCCCAGCATTTT
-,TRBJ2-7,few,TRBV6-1,CASSKSLAEYSTYEQYF,TGTGCCAGCAGTAAATCTTTAGCGGAGTACTCAACCTACGAGCAGTACTTC
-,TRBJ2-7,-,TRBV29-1,CSVAGAYEQYF,TGCAGCGTTGCGGGGGCTTACGAGCAGTACTTC
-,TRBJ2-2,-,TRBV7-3,CASSPSPNTGELFF,TGTGCCAGCAGCCCCTCCCCGAACACCGGGGAGCTGTTTTTT
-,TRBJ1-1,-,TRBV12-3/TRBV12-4,CASSQAGGSSTEAFF,TGTGCCAGCAGCCAGGCCGGGGGGAGTTCCACTGAAGCTTTCTTT
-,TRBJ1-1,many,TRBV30,CAWSMEGAMYF,TGTGCCTGGAGTATGGAGGGCGCAATGTACTTT
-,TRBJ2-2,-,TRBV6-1,CASTGPFGTGELFF,TGTGCCAGCACCGGACCTTTCGGCACCGGGGAGCTGTTTTTT
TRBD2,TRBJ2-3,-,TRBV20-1,CSAKLAGVADTQYF,TGCAGTGCGAAACTAGCGGGAGTCGCCGATACGCAGTATTTT
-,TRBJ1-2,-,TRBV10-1,CASSESNGYGYTF,TGCGCCAGCAGTGAGTCGAACGGCTATGGCTACACCTTC
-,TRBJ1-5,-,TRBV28,CASSFPREKGNQPQHF,TGTGCCAGCAGTTTCCCCAGGGAAAAGGGCAATCAGCCCCAGCATTTT
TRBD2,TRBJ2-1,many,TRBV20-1,CSARTASGRYNEQFF,TGCAGTGCTAGAACCGCTAGCGGGAGGTACAATGAGCAGTTCTTC
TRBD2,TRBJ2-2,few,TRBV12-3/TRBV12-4,CASRPLAGGTGELFF,TGTGCCAGCAGGCCACTAGCGGGAGGCACCGGGGAGCTGTTTTTT
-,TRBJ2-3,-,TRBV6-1,CASSEALSTTDTQYF,TGTGCCAGCAGTGAAGCGCTCTCGACCACAGATACGCAGTATTTT
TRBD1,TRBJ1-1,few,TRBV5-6,CASSYGTGGSTEAFF,TGTGCCAGCAGCTATGGGACAGGGGGGTCCACTGAAGCTTTCTTT
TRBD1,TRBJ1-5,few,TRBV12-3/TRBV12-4,CASTQGGTSNQPQHF,TGTGCCAGCACACAGGGGGGGACTAGCAATCAGCCCCAGCATTTT
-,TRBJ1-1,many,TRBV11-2,CASSLLRDNTEAFF,TGTGCCAGCAGCTTACTGCGGGACAACACTGAAGCTTTCTTT
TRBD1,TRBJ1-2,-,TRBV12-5,CASGPGQFRYGYTF,TGTGCTAGTGGGCCGGGACAGTTTCGCTATGGCTACACCTTC
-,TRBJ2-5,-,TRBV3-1,CASSQEGIYQETQYF,TGTGCCAGCAGCCAAGAAGGGATTTACCAAGAGACCCAGTACTTC
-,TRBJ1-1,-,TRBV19,CASSTYKNTEAFF,TGTGCCAGTAGCACGTACAAGAACACTGAAGCTTTCTTT
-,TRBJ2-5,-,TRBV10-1,CASSESAASGTGETQYF,TGCGCCAGCAGTGAGTCTGCAGCTAGCGGGACAGGAGAGACCCAGTACTTC
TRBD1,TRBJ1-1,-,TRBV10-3,CAINSGGWENTEAFF,TGTGCCATCAATTCAGGGGGCTGGGAGAACACTGAAGCTTTCTTT
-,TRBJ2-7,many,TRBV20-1,CSASATGSYEQYF,TGCAGTGCTAGTGCCACAGGGTCCTACGAGCAGTACTTC
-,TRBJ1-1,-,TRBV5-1,CASSPKELNTEAFF,TGCGCCAGCAGCCCCAAGGAGTTGAACACTGAAGCTTTCTTT
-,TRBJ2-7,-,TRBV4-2,CASSQEVSGWQSYEQYF,TGTGCCAGCAGCCAAGAAGTGAGCGGGTGGCAGTCCTACGAGCAGTACTTC
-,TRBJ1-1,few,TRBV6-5,CASSYVSGPEAFF,TGTGCCAGCAGTTACGTTTCAGGTCCTGAAGCTTTCTTT
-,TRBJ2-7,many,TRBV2,CASSEWAGDNYEQYF,TGTGCCAGCAGTGAATGGGCAGGGGATAATTACGAGCAGTACTTC
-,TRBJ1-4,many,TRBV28,CASLDSVGEKLFF,TGTGCCAGCCTGGACAGCGTAGGTGAAAAACTGTTTTTT
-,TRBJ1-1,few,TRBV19,CASSNRGRAKAFF,TGTGCCAGTAGTAACCGGGGGCGTGCGAAAGCTTTCTTT
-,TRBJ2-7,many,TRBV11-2,CASSLGLIGSYEQYF,TGTGCCAGCAGCTTAGGACTGATAGGCTCCTACGAGCAGTACTTC
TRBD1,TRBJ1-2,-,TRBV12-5,CASGTPRQGNYGYTF,TGTGCTAGTGGTACCCCGAGACAGGGTAACTATGGCTACACCTTC
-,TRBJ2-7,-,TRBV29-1,CSVQTPYSYEQYF,TGCAGCGTTCAGACCCCCTACTCCTACGAGCAGTACTTC
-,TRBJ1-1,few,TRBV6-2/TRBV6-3,CASSYGGGFLPFF,TGTGCCAGCAGTTACGGCGGCGGGTTTCTACCTTTCTTT
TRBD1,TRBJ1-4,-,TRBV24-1,CATSGSGTGHEKLFF,TGTGCCACCAGTGGGTCCGGGACAGGGCATGAAAAACTGTTTTTT
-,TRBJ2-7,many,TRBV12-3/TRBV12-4,CASSLLVAQSSYEQYF,TGTGCCAGCAGTTTACTGGTTGCTCAGAGCTCCTACGAGCAGTACTTC
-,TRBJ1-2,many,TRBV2,CASSGTDHYGYTF,TGTGCCAGCAGTGGGACAGACCACTATGGCTACACCTTC
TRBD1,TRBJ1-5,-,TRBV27,CASRTGGSSNQPQHF,TGTGCCAGCAGAACAGGGGGTAGTAGCAATCAGCCCCAGCATTTT
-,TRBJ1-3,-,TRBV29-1,CSVARTAGNTIYF,TGCAGCGTTGCAAGGACAGCTGGAAACACCATATATTTT
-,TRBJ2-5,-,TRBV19,CASSIVEGETQYF,TGTGCCAGTAGTATAGTGGAGGGAGAGACCCAGTACTTC
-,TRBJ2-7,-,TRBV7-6,CASSPGAYSYEQYF,TGTGCCAGCAGCCCGGGAGCCTACTCCTACGAGCAGTACTTC
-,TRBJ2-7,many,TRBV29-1,CSGIRDGSYEQYF,TGCAGCGGGATCCGGGACGGATCCTACGAGCAGTACTTC
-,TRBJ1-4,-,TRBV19,CASSFMGPNEKLFF,TGTGCCAGTAGCTTCATGGGACCTAATGAAAAACTGTTTTTT
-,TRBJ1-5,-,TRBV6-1,CASSEGGPQPQHF,TGTGCCAGCAGTGAAGGCGGGCCTCAGCCCCAGCATTTT
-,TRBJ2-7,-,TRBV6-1,CASSKGYYEQYF,TGTGCCAGCAGCAAAGGGTACTACGAGCAGTACTTC
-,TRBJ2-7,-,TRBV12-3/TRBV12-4,CASSQNPSYEQYF,TGTGCCAGCAGTCAGAACCCCTCCTACGAGCAGTACTTC